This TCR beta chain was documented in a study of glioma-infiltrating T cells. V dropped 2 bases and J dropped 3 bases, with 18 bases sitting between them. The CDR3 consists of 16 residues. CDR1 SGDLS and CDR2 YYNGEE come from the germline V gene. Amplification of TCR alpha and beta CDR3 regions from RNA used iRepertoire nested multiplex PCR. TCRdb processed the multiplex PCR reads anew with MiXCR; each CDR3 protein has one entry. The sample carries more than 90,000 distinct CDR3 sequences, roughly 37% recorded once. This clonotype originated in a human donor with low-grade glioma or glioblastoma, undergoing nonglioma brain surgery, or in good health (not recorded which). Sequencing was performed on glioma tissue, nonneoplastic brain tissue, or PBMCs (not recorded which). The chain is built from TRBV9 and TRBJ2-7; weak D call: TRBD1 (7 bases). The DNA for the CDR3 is TGTGCCAGCAGCGTTGGAGGGGGCCACCCCCTCTACGAGCAGTACTTC. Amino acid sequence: CASSVGGGHPLYEQYF.